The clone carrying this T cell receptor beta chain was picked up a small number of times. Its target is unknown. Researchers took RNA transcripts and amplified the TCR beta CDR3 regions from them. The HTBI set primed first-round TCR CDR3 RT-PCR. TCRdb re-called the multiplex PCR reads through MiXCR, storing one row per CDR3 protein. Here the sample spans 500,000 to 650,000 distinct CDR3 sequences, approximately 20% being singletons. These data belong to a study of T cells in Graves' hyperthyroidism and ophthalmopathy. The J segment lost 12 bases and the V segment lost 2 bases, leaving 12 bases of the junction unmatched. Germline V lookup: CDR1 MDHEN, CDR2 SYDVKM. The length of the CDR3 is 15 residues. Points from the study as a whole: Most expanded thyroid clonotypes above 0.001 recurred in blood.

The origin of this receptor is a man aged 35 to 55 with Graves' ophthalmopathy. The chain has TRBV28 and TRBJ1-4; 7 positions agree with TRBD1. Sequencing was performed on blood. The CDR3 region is CASSLRQGSLKELFF. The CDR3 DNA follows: TGTGCCAGCAGTTTACGACAGGGTTCCCTCAAGGAACTGTTTTTT.